One and the same sample provided the 27 T cell receptor beta chains below, sequenced in a study of identical twins (dated by TCRdb to about 2016). Receptors were amplified or captured by 5' RACE. This sample was sequenced with an Illumina HiSeq 2000. Using fastp at Q25 and MiXCR, TCRdb reprocessed the public reads and kept productive beta chains. Each record represents a unique CDR3 protein, reported with the most common genes and DNA among its rows. The sample data list fewer than 250,000 distinct CDR3 sequences, and around 6.6% of these were observed just once. Jointly, the top ten make up around 3.4% of the sample. Separately, the same data were catalogued under a study of yellow fever vaccine responses in identical twins.

The sample comprised memory (CD45RO+) T cells sorted from blood. The intended sense of this specimen's cell subset or site label: CD45RO+ enriched T cells. The receptors originated from a woman younger than 30 in good health.

This clonotype was seen repeatedly, ten times or more. V usage is TRBV4-1 and J usage is TRBJ2-5, with D perhaps matching TRBD2 (6 bases). V was pared by 3 bases and J by 4 bases, with 21 bases between. CDR3 size: 17 residues. CDR1 and CDR2 from the germline V gene are MGHRA and YSYEKL. The CDR3 DNA reads TGCGCCAGCAGCCACATTCCGGCACCTTTCGGGGGAGAGACCCAGTACTTC. Amino acid sequence: CASSHIPAPFGGETQYF.

The chain carries TRBV28 and TRBJ2-1; the D gene is possibly TRBD2 (5 bases). From germline, CDR1 is MDHEN and CDR2 SYDVKM. V lost 11 bases and J lost 8, with 16 bases in between. The CDR3 spans 12 residues. CDR3 nucleotides: TGTGCCTGTACTTCGGGAAGGGATGAGCAGTTCTTC. It is translated as CACTSGRDEQFF. The variable domain in full, with the rest retrieved from reference TRBV28 and TRBJ2-1, is DVKVTQSSRYLVKRTGEKVFLECVQDMDHENMFWYRQDPGLGLRLIYFSYDVKMKEKGDIPEGYSVSREKKERFSLILESASTNQTSMYLCACTSGRDEQFFGPGTRLTVL.

This clonotype was recorded at least ten times. This sequence joins TRBV7-2 and TRBJ2-5; D uncertain. The germline V gene encodes CDR1 SGHTA and CDR2 FQGNSA. With 5 bases removed from V and 0 bases from J, the gap between germline ends came to 7 bases. This CDR3 is 13 amino acids long. CDR3 amino acids: CASSNSYQETQYF. The DNA for the CDR3 is TGTGCCAGCAGCAACTCCTACCAAGAGACCCAGTACTTC.

This clonotype occurred many times. The CDR3 sequence: CASSFMGRETEAFF. The CDR3 bases are TGTGCCAGCAGTTTTATGGGGCGGGAAACTGAAGCTTTCTTT. J is TRBJ1-1 and V is TRBV12-3 or TRBV12-4; D may be TRBD1 (5 bases). V was pared by 3 bases and J by 5 bases, with 13 bases between. The CDR3 runs 14 residues.

The V call is TRBV27, the J call TRBJ1-5; weak D call: TRBD1 (6 bases). Germline V gene lookup returns CDR1 MNHEY and CDR2 SMNVEV (reference sequence). The V gene lost 5 bases and the J gene lost 4 bases, with 12 bases spanning the gap. The CDR3 runs to 14 residues. CDR3 sequence reads: CASSEGQRNQPQHF. The CDR3 DNA sequence: TGTGCCAGCAGTGAGGGACAAAGGAATCAGCCCCAGCATTTT.

This clonotype was observed at least ten times. J is TRBJ2-1 and V is TRBV5-1; 8 bases align to TRBD2. The germline V gene encodes CDR1 SGHRS and CDR2 YFSETQ. V was clipped by 3 bases and J by 13 bases; unmatched bases: 9. The CDR3 spans 13 residues. The CDR3, as DNA: TGCGCCAGCAGCTCCACCGTGGGACTAGTCCAGTTCTTC. It specifies CASSSTVGLVQFF.

The rearrangement joins TRBV6-1 to TRBJ2-6; no firm D call. The ends were cut back, 2 bases at V and 0 bases at J, with 5 bases in the middle. CDR1 is MNHNS and CDR2 is SASEGT in the germline V gene. The length of the CDR3 is 15 residues. The CDR3 DNA sequence: TGTGCCAGCAGTGAAAAGGGCTCTGGGGCCAACGTCCTGACTTTC. Residues: CASSEKGSGANVLTF.

This clonotype was counted a few times. This chain joins TRBV12-3 or TRBV12-4 and TRBJ1-5; no clear D. CDR3 length: 16 amino acids. Trimming took off 5 bases at V and 5 bases at J, with 19 bases between the two ends. CDR3 coding DNA: TGTGCCAGCAGTAGAGTGGCAGGAGGGCCCCATCAGCCCCAGCATTTT. Translating it yields CASSRVAGGPHQPQHF.

This chain connects TRBV7-4 to TRBJ2-6, with 9 bases identical to TRBD1. V shed 3 bases and J 0 bases; nucleotides not matched to a gene: 24. Germline CDR1 reads SGHVT; CDR2 reads SQSDAQ. The CDR3 is 24 amino acids. CDR3 in amino acids: CASSFPDRAGTGLVFDSGANVLTF. DNA for the CDR3: TGTGCCAGCAGCTTCCCAGACAGGGCTGGGACAGGGTTGGTGTTCGACTCTGGGGCCAACGTCCTGACTTTC.

This clonotype was picked up many times. The V and J genes are TRBV25-1 and TRBJ2-3; 7 bases map to TRBD2. Per germline, CDR1 MGHDK and CDR2 SYGVNS. The CDR3 spans 16 residues. The ends lost 3 bases at V and 2 bases at J; junction bases unmatched: 8. The chain's CDR3 is CASSDGGGTSTDTQYF. CDR3 bases: TGTGCCAGCAGTGATGGGGGAGGGACCTCCACAGATACGCAGTATTTT.

This clonotype was counted many times. V usage is TRBV14 and J usage is TRBJ2-1; D possibly corresponds to TRBD1 (5 bases). V was shortened by 6 bases and J by 9 bases, with 24 bases between the two germline ends. The CDR3 spans 16 residues. Germline V gives CDR1 SGHDN, CDR2 FVKESK. CDR3 region: CASRHSKWTPPAEQFF. Written as DNA, the CDR3 is TGTGCCAGCAGGCATAGCAAATGGACACCCCCAGCTGAGCAGTTCTTC. Full variable domain (missing parts from reference TRBV14 and TRBJ2-1): EAGVTQFPSHSVIEKGQTVTLRCDPISGHDNLYWYRRVMGKEIKFLLHFVKESKQDESGMPNNRFLAERTGGTYSTLKVQPAELEDSGVYFCASRHSKWTPPAEQFFGPGTRLTVL.

This clonotype appeared many times. The chain links TRBV5-1 to TRBJ2-2; D gene ambiguous. There are 15 residues in the CDR3. V was clipped by 2 bases and J by 5 bases, with 13 bases between them. Germline V gene sequence: CDR1 SGHRS, CDR2 YFSETQ. The CDR3 coding sequence is TGCGCCAGCAGCTTAGGGCAAATGGGAACCGGGGAGCTGTTTTTT. Translated: CASSLGQMGTGELFF.

Ten or more counts support this clonotype. V gene TRBV28 combines with J gene TRBJ2-1, with 14 positions matching TRBD2. CDR3 size: 14 residues. V lost 8 bases and J lost 9; bases outside the gene matches: 6. Germline CDR1 reads MDHEN; CDR2 reads SYDVKM. This CDR3 is CASLGLAGAIEQFF. The CDR3 nucleotides read TGTGCCAGCCTGGGACTAGCGGGAGCGATTGAGCAGTTCTTC.

This clonotype was recorded at least ten times. In DNA form, the CDR3 reads TGCGCCAGCAGCTCCACCCCGCCAGGGGGTAAACAAGAGACCCAGTACTTC. Its translation: CASSSTPPGGKQETQYF. This chain joins TRBV5-1 and TRBJ2-5, with TRBD1 matching 7 bases. With 3 bases clipped from V and 2 bases from J, the junction kept 13 bases outside the gene matches. This CDR3 is 17 amino acids long. The germline V gene encodes CDR1 SGHRS and CDR2 YFSETQ.

This clonotype was counted at least ten times. This sequence joins TRBV11-3 and TRBJ2-1; D possibly corresponds to TRBD2 (6 bases). CDR1 is SGHNT and CDR2 is YENEEA in the germline V gene. This CDR3 comprises 15 residues. V dropped 7 bases and J dropped 7 bases, with 20 bases sitting between them. CDR3 region: CASTNSGTSRNEQFF. The CDR3 bases are TGTGCCAGCACCAATAGCGGAACTTCTCGGAATGAGCAGTTCTTC.

J is TRBJ2-1 and V is TRBV24-1; D is perhaps TRBD2 (5 bases). Germline CDR1 reads KGHDR; CDR2 reads SFDVKD. The germline V and J ends were trimmed by 4 bases and 8 bases, with 8 bases remaining between them. The CDR3 sequence is 12 residues long. The CDR3 bases are TGTGCCACCAGTGAAACTAGGGATGAGCAGTTCTTC. It codes for CATSETRDEQFF.

Only a few counts were recorded for this clonotype. This sequence joins TRBV28 and TRBJ1-5; 10 nucleotides line up with TRBD1. The ends lost 6 bases at V and 6 bases at J; junction bases unmatched: 8. Germline V gene data show CDR1 as MDHEN and CDR2 as SYDVKM. The CDR3 contains 15 residues. The CDR3 reads CASRQGQGRGQPQHF. CDR3 coding DNA: TGTGCCAGCAGACAGGGACAGGGGCGAGGTCAGCCCCAGCATTTT. The variable domain in full, with the rest retrieved from reference TRBV28 and TRBJ1-5, is DVKVTQSSRYLVKRTGEKVFLECVQDMDHENMFWYRQDPGLGLRLIYFSYDVKMKEKGDIPEGYSVSREKKERFSLILESASTNQTSMYLCASRQGQGRGQPQHFGDGTRLSIL.

The J gene is TRBJ2-3, the V gene TRBV3-1, with TRBD2 matching over 10 bases. This CDR3 has 17 amino acids. Germline V gives CDR1 LGHDT, CDR2 YNNKEL (reference sequence). V was clipped by 4 bases and J by 1 base; unmatched bases: 8. The CDR3 loop is CASSRWPAGGGTDTQYF. The CDR3 DNA is TGTGCCAGCAGCCGCTGGCCAGCGGGGGGGGGCACAGATACGCAGTATTTT.

This clonotype was observed many times. The chain combines TRBV6-5 with TRBJ2-7; D is perhaps TRBD1 (5 bases). This CDR3 region has 14 residues. V shed 2 bases and J shed 3 bases, with 11 bases lying between them. Germline V gene sequence: CDR1 MNHEY, CDR2 SVGAGI. The CDR3 coding sequence is TGTGCCAGCAGTTACGGTCGGCAGGGCTACGAGCAGTACGTC. Its translation is CASSYGRQGYEQYV.

V is TRBV12-3 or TRBV12-4 and J is TRBJ2-3; D possibly matches TRBD1 or TRBD2 (6 bases each). Trimming pared 6 bases from V and 0 bases from J, leaving 10 bases between. This CDR3 is built from 14 residues. CDR3 nucleotides: TGTGCCAGCAGCCGAGGGGGGAGCACAGATACGCAGTATTTT. It translates to CASSRGGSTDTQYF.

The chain couples TRBV5-1 to TRBJ2-6, with 9 bases lining up with TRBD1. Germline V gene sequence: CDR1 SGHRS, CDR2 YFSETQ. The CDR3 is made up of 17 amino acids. The J segment lost 4 bases and the V segment lost 3 bases, leaving 8 bases of the junction unmatched. For the CDR3, the DNA is TGCGCCAGCAGCTGGACAGGGGCCCTCGCCGGGGCCAACGTCCTGACTTTC. It encodes CASSWTGALAGANVLTF.

In this sample, this clonotype turned up many times. The rearrangement joins TRBV11-3 to TRBJ2-2; D unclear. Deletions cut 4 bases from V and 6 bases from J, with 12 bases between. The CDR3 covers 14 residues. The germline V gene has CDR1 SGHNT and CDR2 YENEEA. This CDR3 is CASSSLTLAGELFF. The CDR3 DNA follows: TGTGCCAGCAGCTCCTTGACCCTGGCCGGGGAGCTGTTTTTT.

This clonotype came up many times. This chain joins TRBV12-3 or TRBV12-4 and TRBJ1-2; no clear D. This CDR3 is built from 12 residues. Trimming removed 3 bases from V and 8 bases from J, with 10 bases in between. CDR3 sequence: CASSLRQSGYTF. In nucleotides, the CDR3 is TGTGCCAGCAGTTTGAGGCAGTCGGGCTACACCTTC.

This clonotype was recorded a few times. The V gene is TRBV28, the J gene TRBJ2-4; D could derive from TRBD1 or TRBD2 (5 bases each). Trimming removed 5 bases from V and 2 bases from J, with 16 bases in between. The CDR3 has 16 amino acids. Per the germline V gene, CDR1 is MDHEN and CDR2 is SYDVKM. CDR3 sequence reads: CASSLLGAGTKNIQYF. The CDR3 DNA reads TGTGCCAGCAGTCTCCTAGGGGCCGGGACCAAAAACATTCAGTACTTC.

The rearrangement joins TRBV5-6 to TRBJ2-1, with 7 bases lining up with TRBD2. V lost 5 bases to trimming and J lost 3 bases; unmatched junction nucleotides: 5. Germline V gene sequence: CDR1 SGHDT, CDR2 YYEEEE. This CDR3 contains 14 residues. The CDR3 DNA reads as TGTGCCAGCAGGGGACGGGACTACTACAATGAGCAGTTCTTC. Protein product: CASRGRDYYNEQFF. Full variable domain (rest looked up from reference TRBV5-6 and TRBJ2-1): DAGVTQSPTHLIKTRGQQVTLRCSPKSGHDTVSWYQQALGQGPQFIFQYYEEEERQRGNFPDRFSGHQFPNYSSELNVNALLLGDSALYLCASRGRDYYNEQFFGPGTRLTVL.

The chain employs TRBV5-5 and TRBJ1-5, with 7 positions matching TRBD1. The germline V gene encodes CDR1 SGHKS and CDR2 YYEKEE (reference sequence). The CDR3 is 15 residues long. The junction had 5 bases not matched to a gene; V was cut back by 1 base and J by 4 bases. The CDR3 coding sequence is TGTGCCAGCAGCTTGATGGGGACAGATAATCAGCCCCAGCATTTT. Its translation: CASSLMGTDNQPQHF.

This chain joins TRBV20-1 and TRBJ2-4; D may be TRBD1 (5 bases). The CDR3 length is 15 residues. V was cut by 2 bases and J by 8 bases, with 19 bases left in between. Germline CDR1 DFQATT, CDR2 SNEGSKA (reference sequence). The CDR3 loop reads CSARRNPGITDIQYF. CDR3 in DNA: TGCAGTGCTAGACGGAATCCAGGGATAACGGACATTCAGTACTTC.